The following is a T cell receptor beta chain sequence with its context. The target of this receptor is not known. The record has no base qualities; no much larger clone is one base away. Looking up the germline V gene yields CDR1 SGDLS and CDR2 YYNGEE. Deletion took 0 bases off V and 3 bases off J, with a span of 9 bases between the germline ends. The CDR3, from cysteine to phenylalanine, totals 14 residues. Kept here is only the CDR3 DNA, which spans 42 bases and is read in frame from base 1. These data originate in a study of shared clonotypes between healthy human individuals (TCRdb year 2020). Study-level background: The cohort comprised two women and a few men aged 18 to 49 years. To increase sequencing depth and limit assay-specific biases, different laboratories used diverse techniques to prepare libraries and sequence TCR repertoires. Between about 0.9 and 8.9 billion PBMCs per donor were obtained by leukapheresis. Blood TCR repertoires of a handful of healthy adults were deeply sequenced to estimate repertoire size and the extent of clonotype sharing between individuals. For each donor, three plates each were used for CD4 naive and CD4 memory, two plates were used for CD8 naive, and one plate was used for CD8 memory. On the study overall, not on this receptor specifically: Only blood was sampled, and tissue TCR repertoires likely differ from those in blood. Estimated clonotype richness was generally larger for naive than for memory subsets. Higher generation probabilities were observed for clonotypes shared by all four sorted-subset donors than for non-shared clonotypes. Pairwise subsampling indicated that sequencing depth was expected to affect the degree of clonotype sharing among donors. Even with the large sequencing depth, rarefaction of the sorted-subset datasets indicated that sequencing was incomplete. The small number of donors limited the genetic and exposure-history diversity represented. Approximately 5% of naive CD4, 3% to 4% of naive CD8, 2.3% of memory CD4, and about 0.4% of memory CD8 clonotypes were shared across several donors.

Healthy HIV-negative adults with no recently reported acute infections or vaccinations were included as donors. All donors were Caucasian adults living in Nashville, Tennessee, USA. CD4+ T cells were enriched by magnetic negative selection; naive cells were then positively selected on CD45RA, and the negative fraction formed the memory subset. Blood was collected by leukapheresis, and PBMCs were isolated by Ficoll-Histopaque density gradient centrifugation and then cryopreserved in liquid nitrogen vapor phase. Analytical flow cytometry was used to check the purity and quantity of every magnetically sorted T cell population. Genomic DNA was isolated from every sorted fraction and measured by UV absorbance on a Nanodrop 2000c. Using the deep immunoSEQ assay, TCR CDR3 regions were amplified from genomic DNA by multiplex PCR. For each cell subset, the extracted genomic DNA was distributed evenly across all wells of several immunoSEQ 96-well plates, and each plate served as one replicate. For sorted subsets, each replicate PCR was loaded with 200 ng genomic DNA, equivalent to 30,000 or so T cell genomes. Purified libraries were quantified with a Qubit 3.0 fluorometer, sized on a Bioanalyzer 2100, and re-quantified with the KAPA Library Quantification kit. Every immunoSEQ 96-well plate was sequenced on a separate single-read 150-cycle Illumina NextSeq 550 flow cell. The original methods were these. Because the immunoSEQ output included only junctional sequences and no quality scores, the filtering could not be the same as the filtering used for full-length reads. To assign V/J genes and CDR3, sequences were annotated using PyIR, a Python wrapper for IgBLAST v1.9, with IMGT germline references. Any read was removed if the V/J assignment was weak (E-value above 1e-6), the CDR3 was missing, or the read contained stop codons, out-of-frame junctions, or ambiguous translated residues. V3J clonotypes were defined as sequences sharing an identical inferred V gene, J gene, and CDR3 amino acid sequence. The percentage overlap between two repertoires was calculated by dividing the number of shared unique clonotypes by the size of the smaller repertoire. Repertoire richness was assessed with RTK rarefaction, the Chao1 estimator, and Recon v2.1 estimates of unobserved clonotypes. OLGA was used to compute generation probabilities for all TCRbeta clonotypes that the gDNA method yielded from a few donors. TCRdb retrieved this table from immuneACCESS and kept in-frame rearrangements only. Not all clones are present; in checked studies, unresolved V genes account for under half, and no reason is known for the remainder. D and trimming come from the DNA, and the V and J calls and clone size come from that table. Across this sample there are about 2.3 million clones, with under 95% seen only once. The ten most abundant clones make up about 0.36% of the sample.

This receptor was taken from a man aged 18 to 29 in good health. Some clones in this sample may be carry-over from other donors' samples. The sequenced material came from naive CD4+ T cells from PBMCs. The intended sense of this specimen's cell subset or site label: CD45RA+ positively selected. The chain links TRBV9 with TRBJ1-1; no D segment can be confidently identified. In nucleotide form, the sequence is TGTGCCAGCAGCGTAGGCATAGGGTACACTGAAGCTTTCTTT. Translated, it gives CASSVGIGYTEAFF.